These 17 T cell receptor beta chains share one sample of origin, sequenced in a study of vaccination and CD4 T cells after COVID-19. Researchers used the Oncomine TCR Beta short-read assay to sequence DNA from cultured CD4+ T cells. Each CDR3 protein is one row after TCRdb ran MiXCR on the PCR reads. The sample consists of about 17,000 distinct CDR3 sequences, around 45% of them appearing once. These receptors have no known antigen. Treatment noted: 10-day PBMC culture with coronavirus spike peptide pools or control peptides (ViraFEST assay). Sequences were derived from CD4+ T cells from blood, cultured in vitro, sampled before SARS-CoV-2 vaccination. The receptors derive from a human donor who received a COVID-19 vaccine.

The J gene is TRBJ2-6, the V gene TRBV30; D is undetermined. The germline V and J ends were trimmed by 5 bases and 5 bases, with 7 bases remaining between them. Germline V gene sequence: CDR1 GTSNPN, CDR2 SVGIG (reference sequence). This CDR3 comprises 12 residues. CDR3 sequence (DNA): TGTGCCTGGGGCCCTAGGGCCAACGTCCTGACTTTC. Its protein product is CAWGPRANVLTF.

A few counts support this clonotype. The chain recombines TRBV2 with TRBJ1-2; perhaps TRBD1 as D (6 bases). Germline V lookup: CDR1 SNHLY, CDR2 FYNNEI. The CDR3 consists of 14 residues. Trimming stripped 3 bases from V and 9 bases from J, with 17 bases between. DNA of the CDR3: TGTGCCAGCAGTGACAGGGGAAGTACGTATAGCTACACCTTC. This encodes CASSDRGSTYSYTF.

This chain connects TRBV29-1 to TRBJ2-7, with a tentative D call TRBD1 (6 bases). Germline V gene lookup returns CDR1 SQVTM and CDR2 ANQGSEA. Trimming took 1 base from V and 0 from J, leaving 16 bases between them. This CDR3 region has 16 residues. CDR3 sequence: CSVEGLPGHSSYEQYF. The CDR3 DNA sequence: TGCAGCGTTGAAGGACTTCCGGGACACAGCTCCTACGAGCAGTACTTC.

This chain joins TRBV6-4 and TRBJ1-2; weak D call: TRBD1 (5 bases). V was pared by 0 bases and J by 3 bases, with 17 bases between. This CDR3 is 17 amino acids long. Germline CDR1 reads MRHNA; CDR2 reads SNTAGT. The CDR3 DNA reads TGTGCCAGCAGTGACTCGACACGTGACGGGGGATACTATGGCTACACCTTC. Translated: CASSDSTRDGGYYGYTF.

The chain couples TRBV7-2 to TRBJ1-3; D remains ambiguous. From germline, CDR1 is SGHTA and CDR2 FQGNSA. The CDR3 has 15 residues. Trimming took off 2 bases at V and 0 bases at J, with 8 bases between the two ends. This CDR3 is CASSLQLSSGNTIYF. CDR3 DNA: TGTGCCAGCAGCTTACAGCTATCCTCTGGAAACACCATATATTTT.

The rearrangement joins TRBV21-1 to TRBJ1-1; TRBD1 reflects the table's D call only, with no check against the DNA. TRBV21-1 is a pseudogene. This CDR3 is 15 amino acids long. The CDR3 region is CASSNRQGLNTEAFF. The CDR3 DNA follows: TGTGCCAGCAGCAACCGACAGGGGCTGAACACTGAAGCTTTCTTT.

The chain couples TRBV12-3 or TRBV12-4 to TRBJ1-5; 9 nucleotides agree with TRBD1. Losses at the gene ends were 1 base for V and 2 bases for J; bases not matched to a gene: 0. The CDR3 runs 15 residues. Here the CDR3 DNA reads TGTGCCAGCAGTTTAGGGACAGGGGGCAATCAGCCCCAGCATTTT. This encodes CASSLGTGGNQPQHF.

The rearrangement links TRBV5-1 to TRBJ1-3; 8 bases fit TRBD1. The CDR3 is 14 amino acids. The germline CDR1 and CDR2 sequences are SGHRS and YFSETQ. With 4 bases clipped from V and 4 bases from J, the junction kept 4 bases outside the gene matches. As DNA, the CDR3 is TGCGCCAGCAGCCTGACAGGGGACGGAAACACCATATATTTT. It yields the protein CASSLTGDGNTIYF.

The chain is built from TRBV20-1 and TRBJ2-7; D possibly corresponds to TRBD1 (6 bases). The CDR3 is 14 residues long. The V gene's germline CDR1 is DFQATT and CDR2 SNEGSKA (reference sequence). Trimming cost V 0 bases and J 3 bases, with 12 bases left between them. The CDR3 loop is CSARDKRQVYEQYF. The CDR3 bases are TGCAGTGCTAGAGACAAAAGACAGGTCTACGAGCAGTACTTC.

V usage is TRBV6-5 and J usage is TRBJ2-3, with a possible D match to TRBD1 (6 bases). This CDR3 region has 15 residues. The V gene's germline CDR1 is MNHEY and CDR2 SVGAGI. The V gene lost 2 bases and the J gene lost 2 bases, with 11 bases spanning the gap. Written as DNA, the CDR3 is TGTGCCAGCAGTTACAGGGGGACCTCCACAGATACGCAGTATTTT. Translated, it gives CASSYRGTSTDTQYF.

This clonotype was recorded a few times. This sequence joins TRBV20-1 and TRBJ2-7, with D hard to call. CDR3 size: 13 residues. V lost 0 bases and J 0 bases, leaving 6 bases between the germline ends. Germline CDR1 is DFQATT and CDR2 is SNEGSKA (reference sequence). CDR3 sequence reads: CSARDTASYEQYF. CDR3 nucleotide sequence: TGCAGTGCTAGAGACACGGCCTCCTACGAGCAGTACTTC.

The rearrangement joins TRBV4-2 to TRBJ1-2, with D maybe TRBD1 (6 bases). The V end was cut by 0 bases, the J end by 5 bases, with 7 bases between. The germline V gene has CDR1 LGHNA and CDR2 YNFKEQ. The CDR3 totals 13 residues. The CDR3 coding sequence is TGTGCCAGCAGCCAAGACAGGGGATATGGCTACACCTTC. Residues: CASSQDRGYGYTF.

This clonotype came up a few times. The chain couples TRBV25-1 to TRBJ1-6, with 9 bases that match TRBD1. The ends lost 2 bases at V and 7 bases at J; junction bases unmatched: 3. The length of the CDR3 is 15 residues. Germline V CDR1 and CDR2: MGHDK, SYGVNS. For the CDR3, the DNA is TGTGCCAGCAGTGAAACAGGGGGCGGGAATTCACCCCTCCACTTT. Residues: CASSETGGGNSPLHF.

The chain's CDR3 is CATSPRLGGGTDTQYF. As DNA, the CDR3 is TGTGCCACCAGCCCCAGATTGGGGGGGGGCACAGATACGCAGTATTTT. V usage is TRBV15 and J usage is TRBJ2-3, with 7 bases lining up with TRBD2. With 5 bases clipped from V and 1 base from J, the junction kept 9 bases outside the gene matches. Germline V lookup: CDR1 LNHNV, CDR2 YYDKDF (reference sequence). This CDR3 is built from 16 residues.

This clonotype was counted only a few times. CDR3 loop: CAGGDNSPLHF. As DNA, the CDR3 is TGTGCAGGAGGGGACAATTCACCCCTCCACTTT. The V and J genes are TRBV6-1 and TRBJ1-6; D is perhaps TRBD1 (5 bases). The CDR3 is 11 amino acids. Looked up from germline, CDR1 is MNHNS and CDR2 is SASEGT.

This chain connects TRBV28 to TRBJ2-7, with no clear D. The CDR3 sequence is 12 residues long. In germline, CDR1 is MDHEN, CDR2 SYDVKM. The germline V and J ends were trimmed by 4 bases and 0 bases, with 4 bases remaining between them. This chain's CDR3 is CASSSNSYEQYF. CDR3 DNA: TGTGCCAGCAGTTCTAACTCCTACGAGCAGTACTTC.

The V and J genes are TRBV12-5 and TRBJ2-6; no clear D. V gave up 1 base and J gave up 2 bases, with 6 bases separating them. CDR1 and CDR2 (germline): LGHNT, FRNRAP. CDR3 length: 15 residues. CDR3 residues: CASGLDATGANVLTF. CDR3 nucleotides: TGTGCTAGTGGTTTGGATGCGACTGGGGCCAACGTCCTGACTTTC.